The 14 T cell receptor beta chains below all came from one sample that was sequenced in a study of T-cell reconstitution after alpha-beta-depleted transplantation in children. The authors prepared the TCRbeta library with unique molecular identifiers. One entry per CDR3 protein, called by TCRdb with MiXCR from the PCR reads. The sample has some 490,000 distinct CDR3 sequences, around 12% seen once; the top ten hold about 5.6%. Sequencing was performed on PBMCs from the stem cell graft donor, taken from the stem cell graft. Receptors originate from a human donor who donated a stem cell graft to a child with combined immunodeficiency.

This clonotype was recorded a few times. V is TRBV12-3 or TRBV12-4 and J is TRBJ2-1; the D gene is possibly TRBD1 (5 bases). This CDR3 contains 15 residues. Between the trimmed V and J ends, which lost 6 bases and 14 bases, there was a span of 26 bases. DNA for the CDR3: TGTGCCAGCAGCTTACCGGCTGGGGTGCAGGGCGCGAAGTTCTTC. Its translation is CASSLPAGVQGAKFF.

The rearrangement links TRBV7-8 to TRBJ2-5; 8 nucleotides agree with TRBD1. CDR1 is SGHVS, CDR2 FQNEAQ, per germline. This CDR3 comprises 16 residues. J lost 5 bases, V lost 2 bases, and 10 bases had no gene match. CDR3 nucleotide sequence: TGTGCCAGCAGCTTATTGGACAGGGTGGGACGGGAGACCCAGTACTTC. Its translation: CASSLLDRVGRETQYF.

As for this clonotype: Compared with germline, one end of the junction differs, possibly owing to a read error. The chain employs TRBV6-5 and TRBJ2-2; possible D gene TRBD2, 6 bases. The CDR3 totals 12 residues. Germline-derived CDR1 and CDR2 are MNHEY and SVGAGI. This CDR3 is CTVGGNTGELFF. For the CDR3, the DNA is TGCACTGTGGGGGGGAACACCGGGGAGCTGTTTTTT.

This chain joins TRBV9 and TRBJ1-5; no firm D call. In germline, CDR1 is SGDLS, CDR2 YYNGEE. CDR3 length: 14 residues. Trimming took 3 bases from V and 6 from J, leaving 13 bases between them. For the CDR3, the DNA is TGTGCCAGCAGCGCCTCCCAATATCTTCAGCCCCAGCATTTT. This gives the protein CASSASQYLQPQHF.

This chain links TRBV12-3 or TRBV12-4 with TRBJ2-7; TRBD1 aligns across 8 bases. This CDR3 spans 14 amino acids. V gave up 7 bases and J gave up 3 bases; unmatched junction bases: 8. DNA for the CDR3: TGTGCCAGCACCCAGGGGGCAGGCCTCTACGAGCAGTACTTC. Amino acids: CASTQGAGLYEQYF.

Ten or more counts support this clonotype. The chain recombines TRBV4-3 with TRBJ1-5; TRBD1 matches 8 bases. V trimming: 0 bases; J trimming: 0 bases; junction bases outside the gene matches: 4. This CDR3 has 17 amino acids. Per the germline V gene, CDR1 is LGHNA and CDR2 is YSLEER. Here the CDR3 reads CASSQDWTGSSNQPQHF. For the CDR3, the DNA is TGCGCCAGCAGCCAAGATTGGACAGGGTCTAGCAATCAGCCCCAGCATTTT.

This clonotype has only a few counts. The CDR3 nucleotides read TGCGCCAGCAGCTGGACCGGGACAGGGACCTACGAGCAGTACTTC. Translated, it gives CASSWTGTGTYEQYF. This sequence joins TRBV5-1 and TRBJ2-7; 9 bases are a match to TRBD1. Germline CDR1 SGHRS, CDR2 YFSETQ. The CDR3 covers 15 residues. Trimming cost V 3 bases and J 2 bases; bases outside gene matches: 6. The whole variable domain, filled in from reference TRBV5-1 and TRBJ2-7, reads KAGVTQTPRYLIKTRGQQVTLSCSPISGHRSVSWYQQTPGQGLQFLFEYFSETQRNKGNFPGRFSGRQFSNSRSEMNVSTLELGDSALYLCASSWTGTGTYEQYFGPGTRLTVT.

This clonotype has only a few counts. This chain uses TRBV6-5 with TRBJ2-5; 8 bases line up with TRBD2. Germline V gives CDR1 MNHEY, CDR2 SVGAGI. Trimming at V came to 2 bases and at J to 2 bases, leaving 10 bases not matched to a gene. This CDR3 spans 17 amino acids. The CDR3 reads CASSYTLPGLGQETQYF. For the CDR3, the DNA is TGTGCCAGCAGTTACACCCTCCCGGGACTAGGGCAAGAGACCCAGTACTTC.

This sequence joins TRBV4-1 and TRBJ1-2; D is perhaps TRBD1 (5 bases). Germline values: CDR1 MGHRA, CDR2 YSYEKL. This CDR3 has 14 residues. The ends were cut back, 3 bases at V and 4 bases at J, with 12 bases in the middle. This CDR3 reads CASSHPGTAYGYTF. CDR3 sequence (DNA): TGCGCCAGCAGCCATCCCGGGACGGCCTATGGCTACACCTTC.

This clonotype was observed a few times. This sequence joins TRBV28 and TRBJ1-5; D unresolved. This CDR3 region has 15 residues. V was shortened by 10 bases and J by 0 bases, with 16 bases between the two germline ends. Germline-derived CDR1 and CDR2 are MDHEN and SYDVKM. CDR3 in DNA: TGTGCCATTGACCGGACCTTAACTAGCAATCAGCCCCAGCATTTT. This sequence encodes CAIDRTLTSNQPQHF.

This chain connects TRBV20-1 to TRBJ2-7; D may be TRBD1 (6 bases). This CDR3 spans 13 amino acids. CDR1 DFQATT and CDR2 SNEGSKA come from the germline V gene (reference sequence). V lost 1 base and J lost 3, with 10 bases in between. The CDR3 reads CSARGDTSYEQYF. CDR3 in DNA: TGCAGTGCTAGAGGGGACACAAGCTACGAGCAGTACTTC.

This clonotype was observed a few times. The CDR3 here is CASSLVGTDEETQYF. CDR3 DNA sequence: TGTGCCAGCAGCTTAGTAGGGACGGACGAAGAGACCCAGTACTTC. The genes are TRBV7-9 and TRBJ2-5; D may match TRBD1 or TRBD2 (5 bases each). The germline V gene has CDR1 SEHNR and CDR2 FQNEAQ (reference sequence). Trimming removed 1 base at V and 3 bases at J, with 12 bases between. This CDR3 has 15 amino acids.

This chain uses TRBV7-6 with TRBJ2-1; the D gene is possibly TRBD2 (5 bases). The CDR3 is made up of 12 amino acids. V lost 5 bases to trimming and J lost 10 bases, with 12 bases between them. Germline loops: CDR1 SGHVS, CDR2 FNYEAQ. CDR3 sequence: CASSTTRGEQFF. The DNA of the CDR3 is TGTGCCAGCAGCACTACTAGAGGCGAGCAGTTCTTC.

This clonotype was observed a few times. This sequence joins TRBV29-1 and TRBJ2-1; 8 positions match TRBD1. V shed 6 bases, J shed 5 bases, and the junction held 3 bases outside the gene matches. The CDR3 totals 12 residues. Germline CDR1 SQVTM, CDR2 ANQGSEA. CDR3 in DNA: TGCAGCGTCACGGACAGGGACAATGAGCAGTTCTTC. This encodes CSVTDRDNEQFF.